The rows below give T cell receptor beta chains drawn from one sample of a study of blood T cell repertoires in COVID-19. Assay used: immunoSEQ multiplex PCR; TCRdb lists only in-frame clones, some missing. This table holds over 250,000 clones, approximately 83% found once. Input material: peripheral blood. The receptors derive from a woman between 70 and 85 years old with acute or convalescent COVID-19. Each CDR3 is given with its conserved first and last residue. Each record gives: D gene, clone size, V gene, J gene, CDR3 protein, CDR3 DNA. A D gene is named only where the DNA matches it firmly. A clone size is listed for some rows: how often the clone was seen (once, few, many), or a class if it is expanded.

TRBD1,.,TRBV11-2,TRBJ2-2,CASRGQGTGELFF,TGTGCCAGCAGGGGACAGGGCACCGGGGAGCTGTTTTTT
.,.,TRBV5-6,TRBJ2-7,CASSLGQGLLSHEQYF,TGTGCCAGCAGCTTGGGGCAGGGGCTGCTCTCTCACGAGCAGTACTTC
TRBD1,.,TRBV19,TRBJ2-3,CASSNRDRPSTDTQYF,TGTGCCAGTAGTAACAGGGACAGGCCAAGCACAGATACGCAGTATTTT
.,.,TRBV5-5,TRBJ1-3,CASSPRWNGDSLFF,TGTGCCAGCAGCCCACGATGGAACGGTGACAGCTTATTTTTT
TRBD2,.,TRBV4-1,TRBJ2-3,CASSPSGGYTDTQYF,TGCGCCAGCAGCCCAAGCGGGGGGTACACAGATACGCAGTATTTT
.,.,TRBV9,TRBJ1-4,CASSVGSLANEKLFF,TGTGCCAGCAGCGTAGGGAGTTTGGCTAATGAAAAACTGTTTTTT
.,.,TRBV11-2,TRBJ2-3,CASSLGGDSSVTQYF,TGTGCCAGCAGCTTAGGGGGGGATTCATCAGTTACGCAGTATTTT
.,.,TRBV5-1,TRBJ1-6,CASTGRENSPLHF,TGCGCCAGCACGGGCAGGGAAAACTCACCCCTCCACTTT
.,.,TRBV5-1,TRBJ1-2,CASSPVFVGLANYGYTF,TGCGCCAGCAGCCCGGTGTTCGTCGGACTAGCTAACTATGGCTACACCTTC
TRBD1,.,TRBV18,TRBJ1-2,CASSGDRNYGYTF,TGTGCCAGCTCGGGGGACAGAAACTATGGCTACACCTTC
.,.,TRBV3-1/TRBV3-2,TRBJ1-1,CASSLRGRNTEAFF,TGTGCCAGCAGCCTTCGCGGAAGGAACACTGAAGCTTTCTTT
.,once,TRBV10-3,TRBJ2-7,CAISESGERTYEQYF,TGTGCCATCAGTGAATCAGGGGAGAGAACCTACGAGCAGTACTTC
TRBD2,.,TRBV5-1,TRBJ2-2,CASTQAGGFTGELFF,TGCGCCAGCACCCAAGCGGGAGGGTTCACCGGGGAGCTGTTTTTT
.,.,TRBV2,TRBJ1-2,CASSYETDSYGYTF,TGTGCCAGCAGTTACGAAACGGACAGCTATGGCTACACCTTC
.,few,TRBV7-6,TRBJ1-3,CASSLSGDAGNTIYF,TGTGCCAGCAGCTTATCGGGGGACGCTGGAAACACCATATATTTT
.,.,TRBV3-1/TRBV3-2,TRBJ1-6,CASSQGGYNSPLHF,TGTGCCAGCAGCCAAGGCGGTTATAATTCACCCCTCCACTTT
TRBD2,.,TRBV7-9,TRBJ2-5,CASSYPRASGEETQYF,TGTGCCAGCAGCTACCCCCGGGCTAGCGGGGAAGAGACCCAGTACTTC